This T cell receptor beta chain appears in the sequencing data of a study of OX40 agonist ivuxolimab in advanced cancers. Study at large: Prior anti-PD-1, anti-PD-L1 or anti-CTLA-4 therapy did not bar entry, and approximately 40% had some. Findings of the study overall: At 0.1 to 3.0 mg/kg and by week 6, CD4+ and CD8+ T cells in the blood had expanded clonally.

Autoimmune disease history or systemic immunosuppression led to patient exclusion. On cycle 4 day 1 and cycle 7 day 1, as well as at baseline, blood was sampled. The CDR3 totals 14 residues. Germline CDR1 and CDR2: SGHNT and YENEEA. The V gene lost 0 bases and the J gene lost 0 bases, with 5 bases spanning the gap. Assay: immunoSEQ multiplex PCR; the TCRdb copy retains only in-frame clones and omits some. The table lists 90,000 or so clones, about 89% of them singletons. To note about this clone: Its antigen is unknown.

The V and J genes are TRBV11-3 and TRBJ1-1, with D uncertain. The sample consisted of CD4+ or CD8+ T cells sorted from blood, taken in a trial of the OX40 agonist ivuxolimab. The receptor was isolated from an adult with an advanced solid tumor such as melanoma, head and neck, liver or kidney cancer. CDR3 nucleotides: TGTGCCAGCAGCTTAGATGGGGTGAACACTGAAGCTTTCTTT. Protein product: CASSLDGVNTEAFF.